A single sample gave rise to the 2 T cell receptor beta chains below, sequenced in a study of blood T cell repertoires in COVID-19. The assay was immunoSEQ multiplex PCR, and TCRdb's table has in-frame clones only and misses some. The sample lists about 86,000 clones; roughly 83% were seen once. Sample: peripheral blood. The receptors shown here come from a woman of 80 years or more with active or convalescent COVID-19.

This chain connects TRBV6-5 to TRBJ1-5, with 8 positions matching TRBD1. Germline CDR1 and CDR2: MNHEY and SVGAGI. CDR3 length equals 15 residues. V trimming: 8 bases; J trimming: 6 bases; junction bases outside the gene matches: 12. The CDR3: CASRGSQGAGQPQHF. CDR3 sequence (DNA): TGTGCCAGCCGGGGAAGCCAGGGGGCAGGTCAGCCCCAGCATTTT.

The V call is TRBV11-2, the J call TRBJ1-2; 11 nucleotides line up with TRBD1. V was clipped by 1 base and J by 7 bases; unmatched bases: 5. CDR3 length equals 15 residues. CDR1 and CDR2 (germline): SGHAT, FQNNGV. This CDR3 is CASSLGGQGALGYTF. The CDR3 bases are TGTGCCAGCAGCTTAGGTGGACAGGGGGCGCTTGGCTACACCTTC.